One sample yielded the 20 T cell receptor beta chains listed below, sequenced in a study of beta chain features in type 1 diabetes. Study-wide points: There was a moderate but significant shortening of TCRB CDR3s in all four CD4+ subsets of Type 1 diabetes patients.

Investigators reverse transcribed all isolated RNA, so they sequenced expressed TCRB transcripts. Profiling relied on immunoSEQ multiplex PCR, and the TCRdb table lists in-frame clones only, not all of them. The sample has hundreds of thousands of clones, about 14% seen once. Antigens of these TCRs are unknown. The sequenced sample was naive CD4+ T cells from blood. The source is a man younger than 35 with type 1 diabetes.

The rearrangement joins TRBV19 to TRBJ2-7, with D hard to call. Germline CDR1 LNHDA, CDR2 SQIVND (reference sequence). V was cut by 5 bases and J by 2 bases, with 10 bases left in between. The CDR3 loop spans 13 amino acids. The CDR3 protein is CASSGGRAYEQYF. As DNA, the CDR3 is TGTGCCAGTAGTGGCGGAAGGGCCTACGAGCAGTACTTC.

This clone was seen only a few times. The chain links TRBV7-2 to TRBJ2-1; D is uncertain. Trimming left V 3 bases short and J 0 bases short, with 15 bases between. The CDR3 spans 17 residues. Germline CDR1 reads SGHTA; CDR2 reads FQGNSA. The CDR3 loop is CASSFSGTRFSYNEQFF. The CDR3 DNA reads as TGTGCCAGCAGCTTTTCCGGTACCAGGTTCTCCTACAATGAGCAGTTCTTC. The variable domain in full, with the rest retrieved from reference TRBV7-2 and TRBJ2-1, is GAGVSQSPSNKVTEKGKDVELRCDPISGHTALYWYRQSLGQGLEFLIYFQGNSAPDKSGLPSDRFSAERTGGSVSTLTIQRTQQEDSAVYLCASSFSGTRFSYNEQFFGPGTRLTVL.

This clone occurred a few times. Other DNA sequences in this specimen translate into the identical CDR3. In DNA, the CDR3 is TGCAGTGCTCCCCCCCAGGAGACCCAGTACTTC. Protein sequence: CSAPPQETQYF. This sequence joins TRBV20-1 and TRBJ2-5, with D unclear. The CDR3 consists of 11 residues. Germline V gene data show CDR1 as DFQATT and CDR2 as SNEGSKA (reference sequence). The V end was cut by 5 bases, the J end by 5 bases, with 9 bases between.

The chain couples TRBV29-1 to TRBJ2-5; D possibly corresponds to TRBD1 (6 bases). The V gene lost 7 bases and the J gene lost 5 bases, with 14 bases spanning the gap. Germline V gene data show CDR1 as SQVTM and CDR2 as ANQGSEA. The length of the CDR3 is 12 residues. Written as DNA, the CDR3 is TGCAGCGGAATACAGGGTGACGAGACCCAGTACTTC. Amino acid sequence: CSGIQGDETQYF.

The chain joins TRBV11-3 to TRBJ2-1, with D unclear. Germline CDR1 and CDR2: SGHNT and YENEEA. The CDR3 contains 11 residues. The V and J ends lost 5 bases and 5 bases respectively, with 4 bases between them. The CDR3 sequence is CASSRDNEQFF. The DNA of the CDR3 is TGTGCCAGCAGCCGAGACAATGAGCAGTTCTTC.

This chain uses TRBV5-1 with TRBJ2-3, with no clear D. V gave up 0 bases and J gave up 3 bases, with 8 bases separating them. The length of the CDR3 is 14 residues. CDR1 SGHRS and CDR2 YFSETQ come from the germline V gene. The DNA for the CDR3 is TGCGCCAGCAGCTTGGCCATGGGAACAGATACGCAGTATTTT. It yields the protein CASSLAMGTDTQYF.

The V gene is TRBV19, the J gene TRBJ2-7; 10 positions agree with TRBD1. Unmatched junction bases numbered 5, after V lost 5 bases and J lost 1 base. The CDR3 extends over 15 amino acids. Per germline, CDR1 LNHDA and CDR2 SQIVND (reference sequence). DNA for the CDR3: TGTGCCAGTAGTGACCCGGGACAGGGGTCCTACGAGCAGTACTTC. It specifies CASSDPGQGSYEQYF.

This clone occurred a few times. This chain uses TRBV10-3 with TRBJ1-1; no clear D. With 3 bases removed from V and 1 base from J, the gap between germline ends came to 12 bases. The CDR3 covers 15 residues. Germline CDR1 is ENHRY and CDR2 is SYGVKD. The CDR3 DNA reads TGTGCCATCAGTGACAGTACCTTAGGGAACACTGAAGCTTTCTTT. Protein: CAISDSTLGNTEAFF.

V is TRBV18 and J is TRBJ1-1; no clear D gene. Trimming shortened V by 3 bases and J by 5 bases, and 19 bases separated the two germline ends. The CDR3 covers 16 residues. Germline V CDR1 and CDR2: KGHSH, LQKENI. The CDR3 reads CASSPSPARVRTEAFF. For the CDR3, the DNA is TGTGCCAGCTCACCTTCCCCAGCTCGGGTGCGGACTGAAGCTTTCTTT.

This chain connects TRBV6-5 to TRBJ1-5, with D maybe TRBD1 (6 bases). CDR3 length: 14 amino acids. The V end was cut by 6 bases, the J end by 7 bases, with 16 bases between. Germline lookup yields CDR1 MNHEY and CDR2 SVGAGI. CDR3 DNA: TGTGCCAGCAGCCCCTACAGGGCAGAACAGCCCCAGCATTTT. Its protein is CASSPYRAEQPQHF.

This clone occurred a few times. The chain uses TRBV18 and TRBJ1-2; the D gene is possibly TRBD1 (6 bases). V was clipped by 3 bases and J by 4 bases, with 15 bases between them. This CDR3 has 15 residues. From germline, CDR1 is KGHSH and CDR2 LQKENI. The CDR3 nucleotides are TGTGCCAGCTCACCCGAACAGGGACTTGGCTATGGCTACACCTTC. It codes for CASSPEQGLGYGYTF.

This clone occurred a few times. V is TRBV30 and J is TRBJ1-2; D not resolved. This CDR3 is built from 11 residues. Germline V gives CDR1 GTSNPN, CDR2 SVGIG (reference sequence). V lost 0 bases to trimming and J lost 12 bases, with 11 bases between them. DNA of the CDR3: TGTGCCTGGAGTGTCTCCAGGAGTAACACCTTC. Its translation is CAWSVSRSNTF.

There are a few counts of this clone. The chain couples TRBV11-1 to TRBJ2-4, with TRBD1 matching over 7 bases. Losses at the gene ends were 5 bases for V and 6 bases for J; bases not matched to a gene: 10. Per germline, CDR1 SGHAT and CDR2 FQDESV (reference sequence). The CDR3 covers 15 residues. CDR3 bases: TGTGCCAGCAGCACCACGACAGGGTATAGAAACATTCAGTACTTC. This translates into CASSTTTGYRNIQYF.

The gene calls are TRBV5-1 and TRBJ1-6; 10 bases map to TRBD1. The CDR3 loop spans 19 amino acids. The germline gives CDR1 SGHRS, CDR2 YFSETQ. Trimming removed 4 bases from V and 6 bases from J; junction bases left unmatched: 16. DNA of the CDR3: TGCGCCAGCAGCAGAGGGACAGGGGCCAGCCACGACTTTAATTCACCCCTCCACTTT. Translating it yields CASSRGTGASHDFNSPLHF.

This sequence joins TRBV9 and TRBJ2-2, with 11 bases that match TRBD1. The CDR3 has 17 residues. Germline CDR1 and CDR2: SGDLS and YYNGEE. J was trimmed by 0 bases and V by 0 bases; bases with no gene match: 1. DNA of the CDR3: TGTGCCAGCAGCGTAGGGACAGGGGGCGCGAACACCGGGGAGCTGTTTTTT. Translating it yields CASSVGTGGANTGELFF. Using reference TRBV9 and TRBJ2-2 for the parts outside the CDR3, the full variable domain is DSGVTQTPKHLITATGQRVTLRCSPRSGDLSVYWYQQSLDQGLQFLIQYYNGEERAKGNILERFSAQQFPDLHSELNLSSLELGDSALYFCASSVGTGGANTGELFFGEGSRLTVL.

This clone was detected only a few times. The chain uses TRBV2 and TRBJ2-4; 9 bases agree with TRBD2. The germline CDR1 and CDR2 sequences are SNHLY and FYNNEI. J gave up 8 bases and V 3 bases, and 5 bases lay outside the gene matches. The CDR3 runs 14 residues. The CDR3, as DNA: TGTGCCAGCAGTGATCGCGGGAGGGATGACATTCAGTACTTC. Amino acids: CASSDRGRDDIQYF.

There are a few counts of this clone. This chain links TRBV4-1 with TRBJ1-5, with 12 nucleotides matching TRBD1. The CDR3 has 18 residues. Germline V gene sequence: CDR1 MGHRA, CDR2 YSYEKL. The ends lost 1 base at V and 6 bases at J; junction bases unmatched: 10. CDR3 protein: CASSQGQIGTGGPQPQHF. Here the CDR3 DNA reads TGCGCCAGCAGCCAAGGTCAAATTGGGACAGGGGGCCCTCAGCCCCAGCATTTT.

This clone was seen more than once but under ten times. The chain joins TRBV10-3 to TRBJ2-3; 7 bases line up with TRBD2. V shed 0 bases and J 8 bases; nucleotides not matched to a gene: 8. The CDR3 runs to 15 residues. CDR1 and CDR2 from the germline V gene are ENHRY and SYGVKD. The CDR3 nucleotides are TGTGCCATCAGTGAGTCAGAGCGGGGTACGGCTACGCAGTATTTT. Its protein product is CAISESERGTATQYF.

The V gene is TRBV7-2, the J gene TRBJ2-5, with 8 bases fitting TRBD2. CDR3 length: 19 residues. From germline, CDR1 is SGHTA and CDR2 FQGNSA. With 5 bases clipped from V and 5 bases from J, the junction kept 22 bases outside the gene matches. The CDR3 is CASSHIPGTRLMINETQYF. The CDR3 DNA is TGTGCCAGCAGCCACATCCCCGGGACTAGGTTAATGATCAACGAGACCCAGTACTTC.

The V and J genes are TRBV5-4 and TRBJ2-7; D gene ambiguous. The ends were cut back, 1 base at V and 2 bases at J, with 7 bases in the middle. This CDR3 spans 13 amino acids. Per the germline V gene, CDR1 is SGHNT and CDR2 is YYREEE (reference sequence). The CDR3 DNA reads TGTGCCAGCAGCTTGCCCCCTACCTACGAGCAGTACTTC. Translation: CASSLPPTYEQYF.